The TCR beta chain under discussion was sequenced for a study of response to subunit inactivated influenza vaccine. General study findings and limits: Seasonal influenza vaccination, on each occasion, was suggested by the authors to recruit few new T cells.

With respect to this clonotype: Antigen specificity is unknown.

Trimming cost V 5 bases and J 3 bases; bases outside gene matches: 3. The CDR3 has 14 residues. Germline lookup yields CDR1 SGHRS and CDR2 YFSETQ. TCRdb redid the calling of the RT-PCR reads with MiXCR, one entry per CDR3 protein. The sample shows approximately 730,000 distinct CDR3 sequences, 14% of them seen only once. The chain joins TRBV5-1 to TRBJ2-1, with TRBD2 identical over 9 bases. The input for sequencing was PBMCs from blood, taken 14 to 15 days before vaccination. The TCR comes from a man aged 50-59 years who received an inactivated influenza vaccine. The CDR3 DNA follows: TGCGCCAGCAGGCGGACTAGCGACTACAATGAGCAGTTCTTC. Translating it yields CASRRTSDYNEQFF. Together with reference TRBV5-1 and TRBJ2-1, the CDR3 gives the full variable domain: KAGVTQTPRYLIKTRGQQVTLSCSPISGHRSVSWYQQTPGQGLQFLFEYFSETQRNKGNFPGRFSGRQFSNSRSEMNVSTLELGDSALYLCASRRTSDYNEQFFGPGTRLTVL.